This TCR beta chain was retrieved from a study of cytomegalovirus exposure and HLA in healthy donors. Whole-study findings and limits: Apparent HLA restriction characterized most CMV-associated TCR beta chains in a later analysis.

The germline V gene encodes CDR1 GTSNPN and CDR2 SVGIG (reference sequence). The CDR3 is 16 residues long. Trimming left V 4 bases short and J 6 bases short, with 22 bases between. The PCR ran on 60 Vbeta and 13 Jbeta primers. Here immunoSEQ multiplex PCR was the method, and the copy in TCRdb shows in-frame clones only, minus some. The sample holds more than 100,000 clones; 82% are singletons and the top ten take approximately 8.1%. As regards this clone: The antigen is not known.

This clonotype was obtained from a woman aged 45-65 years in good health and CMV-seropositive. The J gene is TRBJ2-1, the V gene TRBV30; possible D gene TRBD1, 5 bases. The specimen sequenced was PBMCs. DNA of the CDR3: TGTGCCTGGATCCGGATCAGCAGGGATGCCGGCAATGAGCAGTTCTTC. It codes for CAWIRISRDAGNEQFF.